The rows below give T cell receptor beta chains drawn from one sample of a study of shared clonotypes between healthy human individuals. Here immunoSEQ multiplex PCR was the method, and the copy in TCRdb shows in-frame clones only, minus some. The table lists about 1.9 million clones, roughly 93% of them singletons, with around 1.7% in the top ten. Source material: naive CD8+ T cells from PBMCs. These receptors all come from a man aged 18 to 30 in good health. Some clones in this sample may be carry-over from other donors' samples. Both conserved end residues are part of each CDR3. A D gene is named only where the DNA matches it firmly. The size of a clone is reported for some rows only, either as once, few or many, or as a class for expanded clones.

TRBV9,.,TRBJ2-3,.,CASSASGGRPITDTQYF,TGTGCCAGCAGCGCTAGTGGGGGGAGGCCCATCACAGATACGCAGTATTTT
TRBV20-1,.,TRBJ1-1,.,CSARWGAEAFF,TGCAGTGCTAGATGGGGCGCAGAAGCTTTCTTT
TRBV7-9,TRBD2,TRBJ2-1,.,CASSVLAGENNEQFF,TGTGCCAGCAGCGTACTAGCGGGAGAGAACAATGAGCAGTTCTTC
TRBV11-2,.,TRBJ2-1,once,CASSLEWSALSYNEQFF,TGTGCCAGCAGCTTAGAATGGTCGGCGTTATCCTACAATGAGCAGTTCTTC
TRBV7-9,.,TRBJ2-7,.,CASSFEPGEQYF,TGTGCCAGCAGCTTTGAACCGGGCGAGCAGTACTTC
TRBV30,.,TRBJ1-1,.,CAWRVSTEAFF,TGTGCCTGGAGAGTGAGCACTGAAGCTTTCTTT
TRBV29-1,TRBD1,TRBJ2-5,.,CSAPVGDRGLETQYF,TGCAGCGCTCCCGTCGGGGACAGGGGATTGGAGACCCAGTACTTC
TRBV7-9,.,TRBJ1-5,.,CASSLGLNRELDQPQHF,TGTGCCAGCAGCTTAGGACTTAACAGGGAGTTGGATCAGCCCCAGCATTTT
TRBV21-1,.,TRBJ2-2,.,CASSIDTGELFF,TGTGCCAGCAGCATAGACACCGGGGAGCTGTTTTTT
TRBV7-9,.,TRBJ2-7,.,CASLHSGTYEQYF,TGTGCCAGCCTCCATTCGGGTACCTACGAGCAGTACTTC
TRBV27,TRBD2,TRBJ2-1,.,CASSFLPKREGPNEQFF,TGTGCCAGCAGTTTCCTCCCAAAGCGGGAGGGCCCCAATGAGCAGTTCTTC
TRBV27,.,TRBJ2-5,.,CASSPLASETQYF,TGTGCCAGCAGTCCCTTGGCGTCGGAGACCCAGTACTTC
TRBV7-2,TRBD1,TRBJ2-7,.,CASSLAGGSYEQYF,TGTGCCAGCAGCCTCGCAGGGGGCTCTTACGAGCAGTACTTC
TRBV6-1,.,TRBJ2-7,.,CASRPLSSYEQYF,TGTGCCAGCAGGCCACTCTCCAGCTACGAGCAGTACTTC
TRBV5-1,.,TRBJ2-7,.,CASSPMEGLAYEQYF,TGCGCCAGCAGCCCCATGGAGGGGTTAGCCTACGAGCAGTACTTC
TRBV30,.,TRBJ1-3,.,CAWSETSSGNTIYF,TGTGCCTGGAGCGAGACTAGCTCTGGAAACACCATATATTTT
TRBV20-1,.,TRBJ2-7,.,CSARGVYEQYF,TGCAGTGCTAGGGGGGTCTACGAGCAGTACTTC
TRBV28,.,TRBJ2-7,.,CASSFSGLPYEQYF,TGTGCCAGCAGTTTTTCGGGACTTCCCTACGAGCAGTACTTC
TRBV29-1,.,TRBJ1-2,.,CSVEDRGAYGYTF,TGCAGCGTTGAAGATCGAGGGGCGTATGGCTACACCTTC
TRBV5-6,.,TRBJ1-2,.,CASSLGASNYGYTF,TGTGCCAGCAGCTTGGGTGCATCTAACTATGGCTACACCTTC
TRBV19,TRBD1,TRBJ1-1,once,CASSLPDRVKTEAFF,TGTGCCAGTAGCCTCCCCGACAGGGTAAAGACTGAAGCTTTCTTT
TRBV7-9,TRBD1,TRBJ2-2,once,CASTPPGTGEAGELFF,TGTGCCAGCACTCCCCCCGGGACAGGGGAAGCCGGGGAGCTGTTTTTT
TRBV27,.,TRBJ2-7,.,CASTPDRRRGDSYEQYF,TGTGCCAGCACCCCGGATCGGCGGAGGGGGGACTCCTACGAGCAGTACTTC
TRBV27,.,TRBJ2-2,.,CASSLESAGNTGELFF,TGTGCCAGCAGTTTAGAGTCGGCAGGGAACACCGGGGAGCTGTTTTTT
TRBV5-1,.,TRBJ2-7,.,CASSLALADWDYEQYF,TGCGCCAGCAGCTTGGCGTTGGCTGATTGGGACTACGAGCAGTACTTC
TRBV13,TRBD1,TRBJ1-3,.,CASSLTGVGNTIYF,TGTGCCAGCAGCTTGACAGGGGTCGGAAACACCATATATTTT
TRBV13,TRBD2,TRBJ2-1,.,CASSSFRTSGRDEQFF,TGTGCCAGCAGCTCTTTTCGGACTAGCGGGAGAGATGAGCAGTTCTTC
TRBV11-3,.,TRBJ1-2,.,CASSLEWGPYGYTF,TGTGCCAGCAGCTTAGAGTGGGGCCCCTATGGCTACACCTTC
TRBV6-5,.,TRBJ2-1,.,CASSYSGEQFF,TGTGCCAGCAGTTACTCCGGAGAGCAGTTCTTC
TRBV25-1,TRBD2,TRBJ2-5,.,CASRTSGTSGPKETQYF,TGTGCCAGCAGGACCTCCGGGACTAGCGGGCCTAAAGAGACCCAGTACTTC
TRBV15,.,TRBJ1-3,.,CATSSSGNTIYF,TGTGCCACCAGCAGCTCTGGAAACACCATATATTTT
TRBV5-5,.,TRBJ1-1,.,CASSLVSTTEAFF,TGTGCCAGCAGCTTGGTATCCACCACTGAAGCTTTCTTT
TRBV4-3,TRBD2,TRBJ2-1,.,CASSQDPTSGPYNEQFF,TGCGCCAGCAGCCAAGATCCTACTAGCGGACCCTACAATGAGCAGTTCTTC
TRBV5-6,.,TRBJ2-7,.,CASSLSREQYF,TGTGCCAGCAGCTTGTCCCGGGAGCAGTACTTC
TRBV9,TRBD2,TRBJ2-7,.,CASSGGLAGAYEQYF,TGTGCCAGCAGCGGAGGACTAGCGGGAGCCTACGAGCAGTACTTC
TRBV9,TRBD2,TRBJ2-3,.,CASSASSGGSQDTQYF,TGTGCCAGCAGCGCCTCCTCCGGGGGGAGCCAAGATACGCAGTATTTT
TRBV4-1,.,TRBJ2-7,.,CASSQEASRGGYEQYF,TGCGCCAGCAGCCAAGAAGCTAGCCGGGGCGGCTACGAGCAGTACTTC
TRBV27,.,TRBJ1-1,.,CASSYLGIMNTEAFF,TGTGCCAGCAGTTACTTAGGAATTATGAACACTGAAGCTTTCTTT
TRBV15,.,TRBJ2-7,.,CATSGRQGVFYEQYF,TGTGCCACCAGCGGCAGACAAGGTGTGTTCTACGAGCAGTACTTC
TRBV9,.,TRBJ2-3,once,CASSGAYLPGYTQYF,TGTGCCAGCAGCGGCGCATACCTCCCCGGGTATACGCAGTATTTT
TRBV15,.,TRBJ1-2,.,CATSRDRVGGYTF,TGTGCCACCAGCAGAGACCGGGTAGGTGGCTACACCTTC
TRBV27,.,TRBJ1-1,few,CASSLGRGHTEAFF,TGTGCCAGCAGTTTAGGCAGGGGCCACACTGAAGCTTTCTTT